Below are 24 T cell receptor beta chains sequenced from a single sample in a study of graft-versus-host responses after intestinal transplantation. TCRdb keeps only in-frame clones here, not all; method: immunoSEQ multiplex PCR. The table has 30,000 to 40,000 clones, just under 95% seen once. The sample consisted of PBMCs, taken 16 days after intestinal transplant. Receptors were obtained from a human patient who received an intestinal transplant, so some T cells may come from the graft donor.

This chain links TRBV29-1 with TRBJ2-7, with D perhaps TRBD1 (6 bases). CDR3 length: 14 amino acids. Trimming stripped 7 bases from V and 3 bases from J, with 19 bases between. Per the germline V gene, CDR1 is SQVTM and CDR2 is ANQGSEA. CDR3 sequence: CSASEDSLLYEQYF. CDR3 nucleotide sequence: TGCAGCGCTTCGGAGGACAGTCTACTCTACGAGCAGTACTTC.

This clone was counted once. J is TRBJ2-7 and V is TRBV9, with a possible D match to TRBD2 (6 bases). This CDR3 is built from 15 residues. V was pared by 0 bases and J by 0 bases, with 10 bases between. CDR1 is SGDLS, CDR2 YYNGEE, per germline. CDR3 nucleotide sequence: TGTGCCAGCAGCGTAGGGCTAGCGCTCTCCTACGAGCAGTACTTC. Its translation is CASSVGLALSYEQYF.

The V and J genes are TRBV7-2 and TRBJ2-7; tentatively, D is TRBD2 (6 bases). CDR3 size: 16 residues. V lost 5 bases and J lost 4, with 21 bases in between. From germline, CDR1 is SGHTA and CDR2 FQGNSA. The CDR3 DNA is TGTGCCAGCAGCCTCATTTGGACTACGTTGGATTACGAGCAGTACTTC. This translates into CASSLIWTTLDYEQYF.

The chain recombines TRBV5-6 with TRBJ1-1; no definite D call. V dropped 1 base and J dropped 3 bases, with 13 bases sitting between them. From germline, CDR1 is SGHDT and CDR2 YYEEEE. The CDR3 consists of 15 residues. CDR3 bases: TGTGCCAGCAGCTTGATCCCTTTTGGGGACACTGAAGCTTTCTTT. Its protein is CASSLIPFGDTEAFF.

This clone was picked up one time. The chain employs TRBV28 and TRBJ2-5; D might be TRBD1 (6 bases). Judging by the DNA end, TRBJ2-7 fits better; the J call may be wrong. The length of the CDR3 is 16 residues. Per germline, CDR1 MDHEN and CDR2 SYDVKM. CDR3 bases: TGTGCCAGCAGTTCTAGCCCTGGACAGTGGGTCGGCGAGCAGTACTTC. Protein: CASSSSPGQWVGEQYF.

This chain connects TRBV6-1 to TRBJ1-5, with D perhaps TRBD1 (5 bases). V was clipped by 6 bases and J by 11 bases, with 11 bases between them. The CDR3 is made up of 11 amino acids. From germline, CDR1 is MNHNS and CDR2 SASEGT. The CDR3: CASRDTLTQHF. CDR3 nucleotide sequence: TGTGCCAGCAGGGACACTCTGACCCAGCATTTT.

V and J are TRBV28 and TRBJ1-2; D unresolved. The CDR3 has 11 residues. Trimming stripped 5 bases from V and 6 bases from J, with 7 bases between. CDR1 MDHEN and CDR2 SYDVKM come from the germline V gene. CDR3 in DNA: TGTGCCAGCAGTATGAAGAATGGCTACACCTTC. It yields the protein CASSMKNGYTF.

V usage is TRBV15 and J usage is TRBJ2-3; 11 bases map to TRBD2. V shed 3 bases and J 3 bases; nucleotides not matched to a gene: 23. This CDR3 comprises 22 residues. Germline V lookup: CDR1 LNHNV, CDR2 YYDKDF (reference sequence). CDR3 nucleotides: TGTGCCACCAGCAGGACCCCGGGAAGGGGATTAGCGGGAGGGCCGCGGACAGATACGCAGTATTTT. This translates into CATSRTPGRGLAGGPRTDTQYF.

V and J are TRBV15 and TRBJ1-5, with D perhaps TRBD1 (5 bases). The length of the CDR3 is 16 residues. V shed 5 bases and J shed 10 bases, with 24 bases lying between them. Germline CDR1 is LNHNV and CDR2 is YYDKDF (reference sequence). The CDR3 spells CATSGEGRETDGPQHF. The CDR3 DNA reads TGTGCCACCAGCGGGGAGGGCAGGGAAACGGATGGCCCCCAGCATTTT.

The chain carries TRBV27 and TRBJ2-5, with TRBD1 identical over 8 bases. The CDR3 is 16 residues long. V lost 0 bases to trimming and J lost 2 bases; unmatched junction nucleotides: 5. Germline V gene data show CDR1 as MNHEY and CDR2 as SMNVEV (reference sequence). This chain's CDR3 is CASSLSRGRRQETQYF. The DNA of the CDR3 is TGTGCCAGCAGTTTATCCAGGGGGCGCCGACAAGAGACCCAGTACTTC.

The V gene is TRBV6-5, the J gene TRBJ1-2; D remains ambiguous. Germline assignment: CDR1 MNHEY and CDR2 SVGAGI. V was shortened by 6 bases and J by 7 bases, with 15 bases between the two germline ends. This CDR3 has 13 residues. DNA for the CDR3: TGTGCCAGCAGCCCGGTGGACCCAGGTGGCTACACCTTC. Its translation: CASSPVDPGGYTF.

The chain is built from TRBV4-2 and TRBJ2-7; D remains ambiguous. This CDR3 is built from 14 residues. Germline V gives CDR1 LGHNA, CDR2 YNFKEQ. V was cut by 1 base and J by 3 bases, with 10 bases left in between. CDR3 residues: CASSQGVSNYEQYF. CDR3 DNA: TGTGCCAGCAGCCAAGGGGTTTCTAACTACGAGCAGTACTTC.

The chain links TRBV28 to TRBJ2-6, with D perhaps matching TRBD1 or TRBD2 (5 bases each). CDR1 MDHEN and CDR2 SYDVKM come from the germline V gene. This CDR3 contains 15 residues. Trimming removed 5 bases at V and 4 bases at J, with 12 bases between. DNA of the CDR3: TGTGCCAGCAGTCCGGGGCTCCGAGGGGCCAACGTCCTGACTTTC. Encoded protein: CASSPGLRGANVLTF.

This sequence joins TRBV19 and TRBJ1-1; perhaps TRBD1 as D (5 bases). V was clipped by 7 bases and J by 0 bases, with 21 bases between them. Germline-derived CDR1 and CDR2 are LNHDA and SQIVND (reference sequence). The length of the CDR3 is 17 residues. The DNA for the CDR3 is TGTGCCAGTAACCAAAAGCCGGAGGGGAAAGTGAACACTGAAGCTTTCTTT. The encoded protein is CASNQKPEGKVNTEAFF.

This clone was counted a single time. V is TRBV29-1 and J is TRBJ2-1; a weak D match, TRBD1 (5 bases). V lost 2 bases, J lost 4 bases, and 15 bases lay in between. Looked up from germline, CDR1 is SQVTM and CDR2 is ANQGSEA. This CDR3 is built from 15 residues. CDR3: CSVESIQGRYNEQFF. CDR3 bases: TGCAGCGTTGAAAGTATCCAGGGTAGATACAATGAGCAGTTCTTC.

This rearrangement joins TRBV28 to TRBJ2-1; 12 nucleotides agree with TRBD2. The CDR3 length is 15 residues. V shed 6 bases, J shed 6 bases, and the junction held 6 bases outside the gene matches. Germline CDR1 and CDR2: MDHEN and SYDVKM. The CDR3 DNA sequence: TGTGCCAGCAGCCCCGGACTAGCGGGGATCAATGAGCAGTTCTTC. Protein: CASSPGLAGINEQFF.

The chain links TRBV9 to TRBJ1-6; 7 bases line up with TRBD1. This CDR3 has 15 amino acids. V was pared by 0 bases and J by 7 bases, with 4 bases of the junction left unmatched. Per germline, CDR1 SGDLS and CDR2 YYNGEE. CDR3 sequence reads: CASSVDPGGNSPLHF. The CDR3 nucleotides read TGTGCCAGCAGCGTAGATCCAGGGGGAAATTCACCCCTCCACTTT.

V and J are TRBV9 and TRBJ2-7; tentative D call: TRBD1 (5 bases). CDR1 is SGDLS and CDR2 is YYNGEE in the germline V gene. V shed 3 bases and J shed 0 bases, with 10 bases lying between them. The CDR3 is made up of 14 amino acids. This CDR3 reads CASSEGSSSYEQYF. CDR3 bases: TGTGCCAGCAGCGAGGGGTCGAGCTCCTACGAGCAGTACTTC.

The chain combines TRBV15 with TRBJ2-3; TRBD1 matches 8 bases. V shed 4 bases, J shed 6 bases, and the junction held 9 bases outside the gene matches. The CDR3 is made up of 15 amino acids. Germline V CDR1 and CDR2: LNHNV, YYDKDF (reference sequence). CDR3 bases: TGTGCCACCAGCATAGGACAGGGTGCCGCGGATACGCAGTATTTT. Protein: CATSIGQGAADTQYF.

This chain joins TRBV27 and TRBJ1-5; TRBD1 matches 7 bases. The CDR3 has 12 amino acids. In germline, CDR1 is MNHEY, CDR2 SMNVEV (reference sequence). J lost 5 bases, V lost 8 bases, and 3 bases had no gene match. The CDR3 sequence is CASGDRDQPQHF. CDR3 coding DNA: TGTGCCAGCGGGGACAGAGATCAGCCCCAGCATTTT.

This rearrangement joins TRBV30 to TRBJ1-3; 7 bases are shared with TRBD1. The CDR3 is 21 residues long. J gave up 0 bases and V 0 bases, and 20 bases lay outside the gene matches. The germline gives CDR1 GTSNPN, CDR2 SVGIG (reference sequence). The CDR3 nucleotides read TGTGCCTGGAGTGTATATTTCCGTCGACAGGGCTTCCTAAGCTCTGGAAACACCATATATTTT. Translated: CAWSVYFRRQGFLSSGNTIYF.

The chain recombines TRBV7-9 with TRBJ2-3, with 16 bases that match TRBD2. The trim removed 8 bases at V and 1 base at J, leaving 12 bases unmatched. Germline CDR1 is SEHNR and CDR2 is FQNEAQ (reference sequence). The CDR3 has 19 amino acids. Written as DNA, the CDR3 is TGTGCCAGCCGCATGTCGGGACTAGCGGGAGGGCGGGGCACAGATACGCAGTATTTT. It is translated as CASRMSGLAGGRGTDTQYF.

The V and J genes are TRBV29-1 and TRBJ2-7; 7 bases map to TRBD2. The germline V gene has CDR1 SQVTM and CDR2 ANQGSEA. Trimming cost V 3 bases and J 4 bases; bases outside gene matches: 3. The CDR3 covers 12 residues. The DNA for the CDR3 is TGCAGCGTTGATTGGGGAGGGTACGAGCAGTACTTC. It encodes CSVDWGGYEQYF.

This CDR3 reads CASSVAPSGRSGPTDTQYF. The CDR3 DNA reads as TGTGCCAGCAGCGTAGCCCCTAGCGGGAGGTCGGGTCCCACAGATACGCAGTATTTT. The chain links TRBV9 to TRBJ2-3; 11 positions agree with TRBD2. The CDR3 has 19 amino acids. Trimming at V came to 0 bases and at J to 2 bases, leaving 11 bases not matched to a gene. Germline V lookup: CDR1 SGDLS, CDR2 YYNGEE.